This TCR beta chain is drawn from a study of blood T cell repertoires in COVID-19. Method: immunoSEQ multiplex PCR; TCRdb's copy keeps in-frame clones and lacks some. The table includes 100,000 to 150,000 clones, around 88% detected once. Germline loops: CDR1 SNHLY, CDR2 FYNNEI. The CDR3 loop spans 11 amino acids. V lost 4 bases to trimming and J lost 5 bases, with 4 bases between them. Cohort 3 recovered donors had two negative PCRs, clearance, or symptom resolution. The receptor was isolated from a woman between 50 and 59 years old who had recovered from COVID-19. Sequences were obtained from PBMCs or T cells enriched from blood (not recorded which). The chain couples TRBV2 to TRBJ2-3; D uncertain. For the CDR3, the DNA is TGTGCCAGCAGTGGTAGAGATACGCAGTATTTT. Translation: CASSGRDTQYF.